These T cell receptor beta chains were read from a single sample in a study of blood T cell repertoires in COVID-19. TCRdb keeps only in-frame clones here, not all; method: immunoSEQ multiplex PCR. Of 150,000 to 180,000 clones listed, over 60% are singletons. Material: peripheral blood. The receptors here all came from a woman of 80 years or more with acute or convalescent COVID-19. Each CDR3 is given with its conserved first and last residue. The D gene is left open where the match is weak. A clone size is listed for some rows: how often the clone was seen (once, few, many), or a class if it is expanded.

j_gene,abundance,v_gene,d_gene,CDR3nt,CDR3aa
TRBJ1-1,NA,TRBV29-1,TRBD1,TGCAGCGGGGTAGGACAGGGTAACACTGAAGCTTTCTTT,CSGVGQGNTEAFF
TRBJ2-2,NA,TRBV19,NA,TGTGCCAGTAGTTTGCAATTACAGGGCTCTCACACCGGGGAGCTGTTTTTT,CASSLQLQGSHTGELFF
TRBJ2-5,NA,TRBV3-1/TRBV3-2,TRBD2,TGTGCCAGCAGCCAACTCGAGCGGGAGGGCCTGGTTGAGACCCAGTACTTC,CASSQLEREGLVETQYF
TRBJ2-2,NA,TRBV6-6,TRBD1,TGTGCCAGCAGTTACGGACAGGGAATCACCGGGGAGCTGTTTTTT,CASSYGQGITGELFF
TRBJ2-2,once,TRBV5-1,NA,TGCGCCAGCAGCCCCTCGGCCGGGGAGCTGTTTTTT,CASSPSAGELFF
TRBJ1-2,few,TRBV12-3/TRBV12-4,NA,TGTGCCAGCAGCCACTTGGACTATGGCTACACCTTC,CASSHLDYGYTF
TRBJ2-4,NA,TRBV24-1,NA,TGTGCCACCAGCGCTACGGGGGGCGGGATGGGGAACATTCAGTACTTC,CATSATGGGMGNIQYF
TRBJ2-1,NA,TRBV7-2,NA,TGTGCCAGCAGCTTAGACAGGGTCGGTAGCAATGAGCAGTTCTTC,CASSLDRVGSNEQFF
TRBJ2-3,NA,TRBV5-1,TRBD2,TGCGCCAGCAGCCCCGGGACTAGCGGGACAGATACGCAGTATTTT,CASSPGTSGTDTQYF
TRBJ2-5,NA,TRBV3-1/TRBV3-2,TRBD2,TGTGCCAGCAGCCAAGCCAGCGGGAGGGGATATTCCCAGTACTTC,CASSQASGRGYSQYF
TRBJ2-1,NA,TRBV7-9,TRBD2,TGTGCCAGCAGCAGGAGACTAGCGGGAGGAGAGCAGTTCTTC,CASSRRLAGGEQFF
TRBJ2-3,NA,TRBV4-3,NA,TGCGCCAGCAGCCAAGGAATTGGCTGGGCAGGGAGCACAGATACGCAGTATTTT,CASSQGIGWAGSTDTQYF
TRBJ2-7,once,TRBV19,NA,TGTGCCACCCGGGGGAGTGGGTTTCTTGTTGGCGAGCAGTACTTC,CATRGSGFLVGEQYF
TRBJ2-7,NA,TRBV7-2,NA,TGTGCCAGCAGCTTAAGAGGCAATCACTACGAGCAGTACTTC,CASSLRGNHYEQYF
TRBJ1-1,once,TRBV19,TRBD1,TGTGCCAGTAGATTACAGGGGGCAGGCACTGAAGCTTTCTTT,CASRLQGAGTEAFF
TRBJ1-6,NA,TRBV4-3,NA,TGCGCCAGCAGCCAAGAGCCCCAGGGTAGCTCCTTTAAGTCACCCCTCCACTTT,CASSQEPQGSSFKSPLHF
TRBJ2-1,NA,TRBV3-1/TRBV3-2,TRBD1,TGTGCCAGCAGTTTACAGGGGGCTTATGAGCAGTTCTTC,CASSLQGAYEQFF
TRBJ1-1,few,TRBV10-3,NA,TGTGCCATCAGCCCGGGCCGAGGGTACACTGAAGCTTTCTTT,CAISPGRGYTEAFF
TRBJ1-2,NA,TRBV4-3,NA,TGCGCCAGCAGCCAAGGGGGAGTCTATGGCTACACCTTC,CASSQGGVYGYTF
TRBJ2-1,NA,TRBV5-6,NA,TGTGCCAGCAGCTTTGGGGTTAGCGGTGACAATGAGCAGTTCTTC,CASSFGVSGDNEQFF
TRBJ2-1,NA,TRBV5-4,NA,TGTGCCAGCAGCTTGGGCGGGACGGAGAGAAATGAGCAGTTCTTC,CASSLGGTERNEQFF
TRBJ2-1,NA,TRBV7-9,TRBD2,TGTGCCAGCAGCTCGGAACTTAGCGGGGGATCCTACAATGAGCAGTTCTTC,CASSSELSGGSYNEQFF
TRBJ1-3,NA,TRBV18,NA,TGTGCCAGCTCACCGCCGACAGGCAGTCACACCATATATTTT,CASSPPTGSHTIYF
TRBJ2-6,NA,TRBV6-5,NA,TGTGCCAGCAGGCGGAACTCTGGGGCCAACGTCCTGACTTTC,CASRRNSGANVLTF
TRBJ2-7,NA,TRBV18,NA,TGTGCCAGCTCCCAACACCGGGACTTTATGGAGCAGTACTTC,CASSQHRDFMEQYF
TRBJ1-2,NA,TRBV7-9,NA,TGTGCCAGCAGCTTAGCGGGGCAAGGGGGTGGCTACACCTTC,CASSLAGQGGGYTF
TRBJ1-5,NA,TRBV19,TRBD1,TGTGCCAGTAGTATGACCCGGGACAGGGAGAATCAGCCCCAGCATTTT,CASSMTRDRENQPQHF
TRBJ2-7,few,TRBV6-5,TRBD2,TGTGCCAGTATACTCCTAGCGGGGGGATCCTACGAGCAGTACTTC,CASILLAGGSYEQYF
TRBJ1-2,NA,TRBV5-1,TRBD1,TGCGCCAGCAGCCAGACAGGGCCATCCTATGGCTACACCTTC,CASSQTGPSYGYTF
TRBJ2-1,NA,TRBV24-1,NA,TGTGCCACCAGTGATTTGCTTAGAGCTGAGCAGTTCTTC,CATSDLLRAEQFF
TRBJ2-2,NA,TRBV7-9,NA,TGTGCCAGCACCAAACAGGGTACGGGCGGGGAGCTGTTTTTT,CASTKQGTGGELFF
TRBJ2-5,NA,TRBV7-9,NA,TGTGCCAGCAGCTCCGGCGGGGGCGTGGAGACCCAGTACTTC,CASSSGGGVETQYF
TRBJ2-1,NA,TRBV7-2,TRBD2,TGTGCCAGCAGCTTACCGGGGCTAGCGGGGTACAATGAGCAGTTCTTC,CASSLPGLAGYNEQFF
TRBJ2-5,NA,TRBV29-1,TRBD1,TGCAGCGCAGACCCGGGACAGGGGGTTGAGACCCAGTACTTC,CSADPGQGVETQYF
TRBJ1-2,NA,TRBV10-2,NA,TGCGCCAGCAGTGAGGGAAAGGGGTATGGCTACACCTTC,CASSEGKGYGYTF
TRBJ2-1,NA,TRBV7-2,NA,TGTGCCAGCAGCCCAACAGATTACTCCTACAATGAGCAGTTCTTC,CASSPTDYSYNEQFF
TRBJ2-5,NA,TRBV30,NA,TGTGCCTGGAGTGTACAGGCAGAGGAGACCCAGTACTTC,CAWSVQAEETQYF
TRBJ1-5,few,TRBV7-6,TRBD1,TGTGCCAGCAGCGGAGGGACAGGGGGGAGCAATCAGCCCCAGCATTTT,CASSGGTGGSNQPQHF
TRBJ2-7,few,TRBV19,NA,TGTGCCAGTAGTTCACAGGGTTACGAGCAGTACTTC,CASSSQGYEQYF
TRBJ2-5,NA,TRBV7-2,NA,TGTGCCAGCACTACGGGGGAGAAAGAGACCCAGTACTTC,CASTTGEKETQYF
TRBJ1-1,once,TRBV30,NA,TGTGCCTGGACGGAACAGAGGGCAACTGAAGCTTTCTTT,CAWTEQRATEAFF
TRBJ2-7,NA,TRBV20-1,TRBD1,TGCAGTGCTAGTTATCCCAGGGACAGGGGCTACGAGCAGTACTTC,CSASYPRDRGYEQYF
TRBJ2-1,NA,TRBV4-2,NA,TGTGCCAGCAGCCAAGATGCGGTCAATGAGCAGTTCTTC,CASSQDAVNEQFF
TRBJ1-1,NA,TRBV6-5,NA,TGTGCCAGCAGTTCCACACCCGCCACTGAAGCTTTCTTT,CASSSTPATEAFF